These 8 T cell receptor beta chains were sequenced from one sample in a study of shared T cell receptors in the human thymus (dated by TCRdb to 2020 to 2023). The protocol used for the library was the immunoSEQ multiplex PCR assay. This immuneACCESS table, as held by TCRdb, lists in-frame sequences with V and J called but not all clones. Of the missing ones, under half trace to an unresolved V gene in checked studies; the others have no known cause. The sample yields about 660,000 clones; 88% were counted once. The ten largest clones take up approximately 0.01% of the sample. Separately, the same data were catalogued under a study of human thymus T cells.

The sample taken for sequencing was thymocytes. The receptors shown here come from a boy under two years old with a congenital heart defect. Donor details come from another sample of the same person, matched by shared clones.

On this clone itself: The same CDR3 also results from other DNA sequences found in this sample. The chain has TRBV27 and TRBJ2-3; 10 bases are shared with TRBD2. The ends lost 9 bases at V and 3 bases at J; junction bases unmatched: 12. The CDR3 length is 16 residues. Germline assignment: CDR1 MNHEY and CDR2 SMNVEV (reference sequence). The CDR3 DNA reads TGTGCCAGTACCCCAACTAGCGGGATAACTACAGATACGCAGTATTTT. Its translation: CASTPTSGITTDTQYF.

V and J are TRBV10-1 and TRBJ2-3; D is possibly TRBD2 (5 bases). The CDR3 runs to 14 residues. Germline CDR1 is WNHNN and CDR2 is SYGVQD (reference sequence). Trimming removed 3 bases from V and 1 base from J, with 8 bases in between. In DNA, the CDR3 is TGCGCCAGCAGTGATAGCGCGGGCACAGATACGCAGTATTTT. This codes for CASSDSAGTDTQYF.

CDR3 in amino acids: CASSPPTEHYEQYF. DNA of the CDR3: TGTGCCAGCTCACCACCGACAGAACACTACGAGCAGTACTTC. The chain has TRBV18 and TRBJ2-7, with D perhaps matching TRBD1 (5 bases). V was cut by 0 bases and J by 3 bases, with 9 bases left in between. Germline-derived CDR1 and CDR2 are KGHSH and LQKENI. CDR3 length: 14 residues.

The rearrangement joins TRBV25-1 to TRBJ1-1; no definite D call. This CDR3 is built from 9 residues. Germline assignment: CDR1 MGHDK and CDR2 SYGVNS. V was cut by 8 bases and J by 12 bases, with 10 bases left in between. The CDR3 reads CASPYRSFF. The CDR3 DNA sequence: TGTGCCAGCCCATACCGGTCTTTCTTT.

The rearrangement joins TRBV27 to TRBJ2-1; D is possibly TRBD2 (6 bases). The CDR3 sequence is 17 residues long. CDR1 and CDR2 from the germline V gene are MNHEY and SMNVEV (reference sequence). Trimming took off 8 bases at V and 2 bases at J, with 22 bases between the two ends. CDR3 protein: CASGLPARGLPYNEQFF. The CDR3 nucleotides are TGTGCCAGCGGATTACCCGCGCGGGGACTCCCCTACAATGAGCAGTTCTTC.

This chain connects TRBV6-5 to TRBJ2-5, with TRBD1 as a possible D gene (6 bases). Trimming shortened V by 8 bases and J by 5 bases, and 12 bases separated the two germline ends. In germline, CDR1 is MNHEY, CDR2 SVGAGI. The CDR3 covers 12 residues. CDR3 protein: CASGDTAETQYF. The CDR3 DNA reads as TGTGCCAGCGGGGACACCGCCGAGACCCAGTACTTC.

This chain joins TRBV27 and TRBJ2-4; 9 nucleotides agree with TRBD1. Per germline, CDR1 MNHEY and CDR2 SMNVEV (reference sequence). Trimming took 5 bases from V and 2 from J; bases not matched to a gene: 10. The CDR3 consists of 17 residues. The CDR3 protein is CASSPPGQGITKNIQYF. The CDR3 nucleotides are TGTGCCAGCAGTCCTCCGGGACAGGGTATTACCAAAAACATTCAGTACTTC.

The chain couples TRBV6-6 to TRBJ2-5; 9 bases agree with TRBD1. The DNA end is more similar to TRBJ2-7, so the J call may be wrong. The germline CDR1 and CDR2 sequences are MNHNY and SVGAGI (reference sequence). This CDR3 has 14 amino acids. CDR3 coding DNA: TGTGCCAGCAGTGGACGACAGGGGGGCTACGAGCAGTACTTC. Translating it yields CASSGRQGGYEQYF.